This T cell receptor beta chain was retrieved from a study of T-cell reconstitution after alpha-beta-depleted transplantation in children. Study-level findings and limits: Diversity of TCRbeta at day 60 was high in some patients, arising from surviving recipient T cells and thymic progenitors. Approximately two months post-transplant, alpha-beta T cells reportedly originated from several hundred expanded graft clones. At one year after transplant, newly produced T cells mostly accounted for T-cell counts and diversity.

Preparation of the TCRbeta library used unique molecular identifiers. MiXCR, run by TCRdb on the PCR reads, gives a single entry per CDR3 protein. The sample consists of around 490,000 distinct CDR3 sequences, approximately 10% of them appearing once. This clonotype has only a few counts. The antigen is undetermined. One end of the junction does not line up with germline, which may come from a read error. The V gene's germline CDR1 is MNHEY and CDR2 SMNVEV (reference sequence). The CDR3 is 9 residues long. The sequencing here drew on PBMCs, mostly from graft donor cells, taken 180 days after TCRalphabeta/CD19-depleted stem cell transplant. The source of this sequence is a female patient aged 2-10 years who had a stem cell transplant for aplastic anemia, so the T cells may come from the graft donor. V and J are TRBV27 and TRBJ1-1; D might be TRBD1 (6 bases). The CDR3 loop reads CAFPKTGPF. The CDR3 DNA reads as TGTGCCTTTCCCAAGACAGGACCCTTT.